What follows are 3 T cell receptor beta chains derived from one specimen sequenced in a study of cytomegalovirus exposure and HLA in healthy donors. The PCR was carried out with 60 Vbeta primers and 13 Jbeta primers. Clones were sequenced by immunoSEQ multiplex PCR, and TCRdb holds only the in-frame ones, with some missing. The data show 150,000 or so clones, with 65% to 85% seen just once and around 3.6% held by the top ten. Source material: PBMCs. The source is a male donor in good health and CMV-seronegative.

The chain combines TRBV15 with TRBJ2-1, with D tentatively TRBD2 (5 bases). CDR1 and CDR2 (germline): LNHNV, YYDKDF (reference sequence). V was trimmed by 3 bases and J by 12 bases, leaving 12 bases between them. The CDR3 loop spans 12 amino acids. The DNA for the CDR3 is TGTGCCACCAGCAGGGACCGGGGAACGCAGTTCTTC. As protein: CATSRDRGTQFF.

The chain employs TRBV9 and TRBJ2-7; 8 positions match TRBD1. With V trimmed by 4 bases and J by 5 bases, 11 bases remained unmatched. The CDR3 consists of 15 residues. The germline gives CDR1 SGDLS, CDR2 YYNGEE. CDR3 nucleotide sequence: TGTGCCAGCAGCACCGACAGGGGTTTGGCAGACGAGCAGTACTTC. Its protein is CASSTDRGLADEQYF.

The chain joins TRBV6-5 to TRBJ1-1, with 10 bases aligning to TRBD1. This CDR3 contains 14 residues. The germline V gene encodes CDR1 MNHEY and CDR2 SVGAGI. The junction had 6 bases not matched to a gene; V was cut back by 7 bases and J by 4 bases. The CDR3 region is CASTTTGGGTEAFF. The CDR3 DNA follows: TGTGCCAGCACCACGACAGGGGGCGGCACTGAAGCTTTCTTT.